This T cell receptor (beta chain) was captured by sequencing in a study of blood T cell repertoires in COVID-19. Study at large: The United States, Italy and Spain provided the acute and convalescent COVID-19 samples. The analysed material was cDNA or gDNA that came from T cells, B-cell-depleted T cells, or PBMCs.

In the study's own analysis: Counts of nucleated cells, estimated from reference gene primer amplification, were obtained. The assay was immunoSEQ multiplex PCR, and TCRdb's table has in-frame clones only and misses some. D and trimming come from the DNA, and the V and J calls and clone size come from that table. The profile shows roughly 120,000 clones, 75% to 90% of them singletons. V dropped 2 bases and J dropped 3 bases, with 18 bases sitting between them. Germline V gene data show CDR1 as SGHDT and CDR2 as YYEEEE. This CDR3 is built from 16 residues. The rearrangement joins TRBV5-6 to TRBJ2-7, with D possibly matching TRBD2 (6 bases). The sample comprised peripheral blood. The clonotype comes from a woman in her thirties or forties with acute or convalescent COVID-19. The CDR3 spells CASSLGSSGGNYEQYF. DNA for the CDR3: TGTGCCAGCAGCTTAGGGAGCAGTGGAGGGAACTACGAGCAGTACTTC.